Below, one TCR beta chain is given with its context. The sample originates from a study of human T cells and chemical hapten exposure. Time point of the sample: patch test 1, 2 weeks after DPC sensitization. The treatment: therapeutic diphenylcyclopropenone sensitization with weekly scalp DPC. From the RACE reads, TCRdb called clonotypes with MiXCR, one entry per CDR3 protein. The sample carries 95,000 to 150,000 distinct CDR3 sequences, 12% to 15% recorded once. The V end lost 5 bases, the J end lost 7 bases, and 18 bases lay between the germline ends. In germline, CDR1 is SEHNR, CDR2 FQNEAQ (reference sequence). CDR3 length: 14 amino acids.

Here the sequenced sample was whole blood, taken in connection with sensitization to the hapten diphenylcyclopropenone (DPC). The chain has TRBV7-9 and TRBJ2-7; D may match TRBD1 or TRBD2 (6 bases each). The TCR was taken from a man aged 18 to 35 with alopecia areata. Some clones in this sample may be carry-over from other donors' samples. DNA of the CDR3: TGTGCCAGCAGCCTCCTCAACGGGGGCGGTGAGCAGTACGTC. Its translation: CASSLLNGGGEQYV.